This TCR beta chain was identified during a study of blood T cell repertoires in COVID-19 (dated by TCRdb to the early 2020s). For context, the study as a whole: Collaborator samples came from the United States, Italy and Spain and covered acute and convalescent phases of COVID-19. The prospective study material was composed of cDNA or gDNA derived from T cells, B-cell-depleted T cells, or PBMCs. Subjects who had been exposed to COVID-19, were actively infected with it, or had recovered from it provided the deeply sampled blood TCRbeta repertoires that made up the dataset. The repertoires were made available in a free public database intended to serve as a resource for research on the immune response to SARS-CoV-2. Samples came from the ongoing ImmuneRACE study (first 160 participants) plus 1,254 subjects from 6 global collaborators. Nearly every sample came with metadata listing a de-identified subject ID, COVID-19 status, age in years and sex. Where HLA class I and class II types were available, the types were taken from metadata supplied by the sample provider, not from assay-based typing. What the research found in general, with its limitations: The quantity of clinical and demographic metadata differed by source and by participant and was supplied without curation.

TCRbeta CDR3 regions were amplified from genomic DNA by means of the immunoSEQ Assay, a bias-controlled multiplex PCR. The paper's processing steps were these. The number of nucleated cells in each sample was estimated from the amplification of reference gene primers within the assay. To quantify the absolute abundance of each unique TCRbeta CDR3 rearrangement, sequence reads were collapsed and filtered. Productive Simpson clonality was computed per sample as the square root of Simpson's diversity index over productive rearrangements. Held by TCRdb, this immuneACCESS table contains in-frame sequences only and omits some clones. Under half of the omission traces to an unresolved V gene where checked; the cause of the rest is unknown. Clonal size and the V and J genes are those of that table, whereas D and trimming came from the DNA. The sample table holds 95,000 to 110,000 clones, of which around nine tenths were seen once. About 3% of the sample is held by the ten biggest clonotypes.

The collaborating institutions used their own protocols to collect whole blood in K2EDTA tubes. Collaborator samples were shipped for TCRbeta analysis as frozen whole blood, isolated PBMCs, or DNA extracted from either sample type. Comments on this clone: What this receptor recognizes is not known. The input lacks base qualities; no much larger clone sits a single base away.

The clonotype comes from a human donor in a cohort sampled during active COVID-19. Sequenced material: peripheral blood.

The CDR3 protein: CASSLNSGLAAQETQYF. The DNA sequence is TGTGCCAGCTCACTCAATTCGGGACTAGCGGCCCAAGAGACCCAGTACTTC. In this chain, TRBV18 is recombined with TRBJ2-5; TRBD2 fits 11 bases in the junction. From the cysteine through the phenylalanine, the CDR3 covers 17 amino acids. The read is trimmed to its CDR3 DNA, 51 bases read in frame from base 1. Trimming leaves V shorter by 4 bases and J shorter by 1 base, with the junction holding 8 bases beyond the gene matches. CDR1 and CDR2 were assigned from the germline V gene as KGHSH and LQKENI.